Shown below are 22 T cell receptor beta chains from a single sample sequenced in a study of spatial heterogeneity in lung cancer. TCRdb re-derived calls from the 5' RACE reads in MiXCR, one entry per CDR3 protein. The sample contains about 16,000 distinct CDR3 sequences, roughly 7.7% of which appear only once. Sample time point: sample taken at primary tumor resection. Without sorting, whole RNA was sequenced from tumor, nontumor lung or frozen PBMC. Sequencing used PBMCs, obtained at surgery. These receptors were obtained from a female donor with early-stage non-small cell lung cancer.

This clonotype was seen at least ten times. The chain couples TRBV19 to TRBJ2-7; the match to TRBD2 covers 7 bases. This CDR3 is built from 12 residues. Germline CDR1 is LNHDA and CDR2 is SQIVND (reference sequence). Germline trimming cut 6 bases from V and 6 bases from J; bases unmatched to any gene: 5. As DNA, the CDR3 is TGTGCCAGTAGCAACCCGGGGGGCGAGCAGTACTTC. It translates to CASSNPGGEQYF.

This clonotype was counted many times. The rearrangement joins TRBV5-4 to TRBJ2-3; tentatively, D is TRBD1 or TRBD2 (6 bases each). The V gene's germline CDR1 is SGHNT and CDR2 YYREEE (reference sequence). Trimming removed 7 bases at V and 0 bases at J, with 18 bases between. There are 16 residues in the CDR3. The CDR3 loop is CASFPGGGQSTDTQYF. The DNA of the CDR3 is TGTGCCAGCTTCCCCGGGGGCGGTCAGAGCACAGATACGCAGTATTTT.

Sample share makes this clonotype medium-sized. The CDR3 coding sequence is TGTGCCAGCAGCTCCCCCCTCCGACAGTACAATGAGCAGTTCTTC. This gives the protein CASSSPLRQYNEQFF. The chain carries TRBV7-9 and TRBJ2-1; perhaps TRBD1 as D (5 bases). The length of the CDR3 is 15 residues. V lost 4 bases and J 4 bases, leaving 14 bases between the germline ends. Germline CDR1 SEHNR, CDR2 FQNEAQ (reference sequence).

In this sample, this clonotype turned up many times. This chain's CDR3 is CASSSGGASWNTGELFF. The CDR3 DNA is TGCGCCAGCAGCTCGGGAGGGGCTAGCTGGAACACCGGGGAGCTGTTTTTT. The chain uses TRBV5-1 and TRBJ2-2; 8 bases match TRBD2. Germline loops: CDR1 SGHRS, CDR2 YFSETQ. The CDR3 contains 17 residues. V lost 3 bases and J lost 1; bases outside the gene matches: 8.

This clonotype appeared many times. This sequence joins TRBV7-8 and TRBJ1-4; D is ambiguous. The CDR3 is 14 amino acids. Germline values: CDR1 SGHVS, CDR2 FQNEAQ. Trimming pared 5 bases from V and 2 bases from J, leaving 9 bases between. DNA for the CDR3: TGTGCCAGCAGCGTTGGGGTGACTAATGAAAAACTGTTTTTT. Translating it yields CASSVGVTNEKLFF.

Relative to its sample, this clonotype is medium-sized. V gene TRBV24-1 combines with J gene TRBJ1-5, with D unclear. Germline V gene lookup returns CDR1 KGHDR and CDR2 SFDVKD. The CDR3 totals 14 residues. V gave up 4 bases and J gave up 3 bases, with 9 bases separating them. Written as DNA, the CDR3 is TGTGCCACCAGTGACCCGAGCACCAATCAGCCCCAGCATTTT. Encoded protein: CATSDPSTNQPQHF.

There are many counts of this clonotype. In DNA form, the CDR3 reads TGCGCCAGCAGCCAAAGGGGGAAGGCTACGTTGGGTGAGCAGTACTTC. Translation gives CASSQRGKATLGEQYF. The J gene is TRBJ2-7, the V gene TRBV4-1, with a possible D match to TRBD1 (6 bases). V gave up 2 bases and J gave up 7 bases, with 21 bases separating them. The CDR3 is 16 residues long. Germline lookup yields CDR1 MGHRA and CDR2 YSYEKL.

This clonotype has at least ten counts. The gene calls are TRBV11-2 and TRBJ2-5; D is ambiguous. The CDR3 length is 13 residues. The V end was cut by 1 base, the J end by 2 bases, with 5 bases between. Germline CDR1 is SGHAT and CDR2 is FQNNGV. CDR3 coding DNA: TGTGCCAGCAGCTTAGTCAGGCAAGAGACCCAGTACTTC. Encoded protein: CASSLVRQETQYF.

This clonotype has only a few counts. The V and J genes are TRBV6-5 and TRBJ1-6, with D unclear. CDR1 MNHEY and CDR2 SVGAGI come from the germline V gene. V was shortened by 7 bases and J by 12 bases, with 10 bases between the two germline ends. The CDR3 is 11 amino acids. The CDR3 reads CASTDRGPLHF. The CDR3 DNA sequence: TGTGCCAGCACGGATCGAGGACCCCTCCACTTT.

This clonotype was detected ten times or more. V usage is TRBV10-1 and J usage is TRBJ1-2; D call uncertain. V was trimmed by 3 bases and J by 2 bases, leaving 13 bases between them. CDR1 and CDR2 from the germline V gene are WNHNN and SYGVQD (reference sequence). The CDR3 length is 15 residues. The CDR3 DNA sequence: TGCGCCAGCAGTGAAGGAGCAGGATCCAACTATGGCTACACCTTC. Translated: CASSEGAGSNYGYTF.

This chain links TRBV20-1 with TRBJ1-2; D remains unclear. The CDR3 totals 14 residues. The germline V gene has CDR1 DFQATT and CDR2 SNEGSKA (reference sequence). With 5 bases removed from V and 4 bases from J, the gap between germline ends came to 17 bases. In DNA, the CDR3 is TGCAGTGCTCTACGACCCGATTGGGGCTATGGCTACACCTTC. It codes for CSALRPDWGYGYTF.

Turning to this clonotype: A much larger clone differs from this one at a single base, so this may be a read error. This rearrangement joins TRBV18 to TRBJ1-2; unclear D gene. Germline CDR1 and CDR2: KGHSH and LQKENI. The CDR3 is 14 residues long. The CDR3 loop is CASSPSGWEYDYTF. The CDR3 DNA is TGTGCCAGCTCACCATCCGGATGGGAGTATGACTACACCTTC. Based on the CDR3 plus reference TRBV18 and TRBJ1-2, the full variable domain is NAGVMQNPRHLVRRRGQEARLRCSPMKGHSHVYWYRQLPEEGLKFMVYLQKENIIDESGMPKERFSAEFPKEGPSILRIQQVVRGDSAAYFCASSPSGWEYDYTFGSGTRLTVV.

The sample holds a few counts of this clonotype. This rearrangement joins TRBV12-3 or TRBV12-4 to TRBJ1-2; TRBD1 matches at 7 bases. This CDR3 comprises 14 residues. The junction had 5 bases not matched to a gene; V was cut back by 6 bases and J by 1 base. CDR3 nucleotide sequence: TGTGCCAGCAGCCCAACAGGGGTTAACTATGGCTACACCTTC. Protein product: CASSPTGVNYGYTF.

This clonotype is medium-sized within its sample. The rearrangement joins TRBV5-6 to TRBJ1-2; D perhaps matches TRBD1 (6 bases). In germline, CDR1 is SGHDT, CDR2 YYEEEE. There are 19 residues in the CDR3. V was trimmed by 5 bases and J by 0 bases, leaving 26 bases between them. CDR3 in DNA: TGTGCCAGCAGACCCCCAACCAACAGGGCCTCTGACTCTAACTATGGCTACACCTTC. Protein product: CASRPPTNRASDSNYGYTF.

This clonotype was counted many times. The V gene is TRBV28, the J gene TRBJ2-7; D may be TRBD1 or TRBD2 (5 bases each). Per germline, CDR1 MDHEN and CDR2 SYDVKM. The CDR3 covers 13 residues. Trimming shortened V by 2 bases and J by 7 bases, and 12 bases separated the two germline ends. CDR3 region: CASSLMGEGEQYF. The DNA for the CDR3 is TGTGCCAGCAGTTTAATGGGGGAAGGGGAGCAGTACTTC.

This clonotype was picked up many times. The chain links TRBV7-2 to TRBJ1-5; TRBD1 matches at 9 bases. The CDR3 extends over 19 amino acids. The germline gives CDR1 SGHTA, CDR2 FQGNSA. V lost 5 bases to trimming and J lost 0 bases; unmatched junction nucleotides: 14. Written as DNA, the CDR3 is TGTGCCAGCAGCGCATTCCGGGACAGGGCGGACCCTAGCAATCAGCCCCAGCATTTT. Protein sequence: CASSAFRDRADPSNQPQHF.

V is TRBV7-2 and J is TRBJ2-7, with unresolved D. The germline V and J ends were trimmed by 1 base and 4 bases, with 17 bases remaining between them. This CDR3 comprises 16 residues. The germline gives CDR1 SGHTA, CDR2 FQGNSA. CDR3 region: CASSLGLSGSSYEQYF. Here the CDR3 DNA reads TGTGCCAGCAGCTTAGGTTTATCCGGGTCTAGTTACGAGCAGTACTTC.

The J gene is TRBJ2-7, the V gene TRBV11-2, with 7 bases fitting TRBD1. V was clipped by 4 bases and J by 4 bases; unmatched bases: 7. The germline V gene encodes CDR1 SGHAT and CDR2 FQNNGV. The CDR3 has 14 residues. CDR3 coding DNA: TGTGCCAGCAGCTGGATGACAGGGAAGTACGAGCAGTACTTC. Translation: CASSWMTGKYEQYF.

This clonotype was counted only a few times. The chain links TRBV2 to TRBJ2-5, with D maybe TRBD1 (5 bases). Germline-derived CDR1 and CDR2 are SNHLY and FYNNEI. Trimming took off 6 bases at V and 3 bases at J, with 14 bases between the two ends. The CDR3 is made up of 14 amino acids. In DNA, the CDR3 is TGTGCCAGCAGCCCCCGGGTCAGGGAAGAGACCCAGTACTTC. This codes for CASSPRVREETQYF. Full variable domain (outside the CDR3, taken from reference TRBV2 and TRBJ2-5): EPEVTQTPSHQVTQMGQEVILRCVPISNHLYFYWYRQILGQKVEFLVSFYNNEISEKSEIFDDQFSVERPDGSNFTLKIRSTKLEDSAMYFCASSPRVREETQYFGPGTRLLVL.

This sequence joins TRBV12-5 and TRBJ2-1; D unresolved. Germline CDR1 and CDR2: LGHNT and FRNRAP. V lost 1 base, J lost 6 bases, and 4 bases lay in between. The CDR3 has 12 residues. In nucleotides, the CDR3 is TGTGCTAGTGGTTTGGATTCCAATGAGCAGTTCTTC. This translates into CASGLDSNEQFF.

This clonotype has a count of ten or more. The chain couples TRBV6-2 or TRBV6-3 to TRBJ1-2, with D perhaps matching TRBD1 (6 bases). This CDR3 contains 12 residues. V lost 6 bases and J lost 4, with 9 bases in between. CDR1 and CDR2 (germline): MNHEY, SVGEGT. CDR3 amino acids: CASRTGGYGYTF. CDR3 nucleotide sequence: TGTGCCAGCAGGACAGGCGGCTATGGCTACACCTTC.

This clonotype showed up many times. The chain is built from TRBV3-1 and TRBJ2-2; D remains ambiguous. CDR3 length equals 15 residues. Germline V CDR1 and CDR2: LGHDT, YNNKEL (reference sequence). Trimming cost V 4 bases and J 1 base, with 10 bases left between them. This chain's CDR3 is CASSLAAVNTGELFF. The CDR3 bases are TGTGCCAGCAGCCTAGCAGCAGTGAACACCGGGGAGCTGTTTTTT. The complete variable domain, with remaining parts taken from reference TRBV3-1 and TRBJ2-2, reads DTAVSQTPKYLVTQMGNDKSIKCEQNLGHDTMYWYKQDSKKFLKIMFSYNNKELIINETVPNRFSPKSPDKAHLNLHINSLELGDSAVYFCASSLAAVNTGELFFGEGSRLTVL.